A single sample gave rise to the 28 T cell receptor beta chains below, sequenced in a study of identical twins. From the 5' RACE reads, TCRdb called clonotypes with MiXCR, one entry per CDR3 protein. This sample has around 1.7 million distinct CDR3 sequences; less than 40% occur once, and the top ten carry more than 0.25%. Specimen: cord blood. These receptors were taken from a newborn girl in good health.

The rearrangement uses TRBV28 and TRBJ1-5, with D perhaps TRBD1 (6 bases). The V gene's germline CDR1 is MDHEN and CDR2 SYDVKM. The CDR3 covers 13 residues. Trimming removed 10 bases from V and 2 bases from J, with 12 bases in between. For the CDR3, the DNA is TGTGCCACCAGATGGACAGGCAATCAGCCCCAGCATTTT. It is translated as CATRWTGNQPQHF.

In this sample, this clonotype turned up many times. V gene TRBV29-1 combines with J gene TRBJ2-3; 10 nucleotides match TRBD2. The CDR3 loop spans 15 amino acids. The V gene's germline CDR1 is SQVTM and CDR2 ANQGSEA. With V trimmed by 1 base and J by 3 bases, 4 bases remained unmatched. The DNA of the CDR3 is TGCAGCGTTGAAGGGAGCGGGAGGGTTACAGATACGCAGTATTTT. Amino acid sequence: CSVEGSGRVTDTQYF.

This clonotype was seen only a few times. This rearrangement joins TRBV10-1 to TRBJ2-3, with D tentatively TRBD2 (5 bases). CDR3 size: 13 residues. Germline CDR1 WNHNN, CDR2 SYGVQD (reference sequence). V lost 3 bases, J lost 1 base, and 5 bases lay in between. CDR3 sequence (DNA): TGCGCCAGCAGTGACGGGGGCACAGATACGCAGTATTTT. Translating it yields CASSDGGTDTQYF.

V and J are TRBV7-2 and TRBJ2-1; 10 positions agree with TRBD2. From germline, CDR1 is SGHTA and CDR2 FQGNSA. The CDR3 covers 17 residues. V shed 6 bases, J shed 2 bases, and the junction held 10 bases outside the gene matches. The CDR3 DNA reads TGTGCCAGCAGGTCGGGGAAAAGCGGGAGGGCCTACAATGAGCAGTTCTTC. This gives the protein CASRSGKSGRAYNEQFF.

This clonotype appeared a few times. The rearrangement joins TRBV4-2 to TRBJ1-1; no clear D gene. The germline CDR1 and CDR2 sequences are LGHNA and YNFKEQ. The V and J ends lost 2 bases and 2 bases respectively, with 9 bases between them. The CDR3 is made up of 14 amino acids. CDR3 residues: CASSQKDGNTEAFF. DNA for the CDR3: TGTGCCAGCAGCCAAAAGGACGGCAACACTGAAGCTTTCTTT.

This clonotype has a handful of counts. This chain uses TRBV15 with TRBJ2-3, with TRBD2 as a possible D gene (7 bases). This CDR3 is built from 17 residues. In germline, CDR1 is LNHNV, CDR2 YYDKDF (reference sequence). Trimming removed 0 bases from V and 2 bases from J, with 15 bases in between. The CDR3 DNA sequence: TGTGCCACCAGCAGAGATTGGGGAGGGGGATTCACAGATACGCAGTATTTT. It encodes CATSRDWGGGFTDTQYF.

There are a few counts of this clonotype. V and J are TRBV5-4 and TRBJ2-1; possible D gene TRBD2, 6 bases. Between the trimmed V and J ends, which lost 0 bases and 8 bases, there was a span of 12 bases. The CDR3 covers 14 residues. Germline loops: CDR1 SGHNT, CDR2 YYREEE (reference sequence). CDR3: CASSLVPGVDEQFF. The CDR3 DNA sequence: TGTGCCAGCAGCTTGGTTCCGGGGGTGGATGAGCAGTTCTTC.

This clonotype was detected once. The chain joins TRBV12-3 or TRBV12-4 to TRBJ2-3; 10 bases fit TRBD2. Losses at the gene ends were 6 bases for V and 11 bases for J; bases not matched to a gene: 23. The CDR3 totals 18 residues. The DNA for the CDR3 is TGTGCCAGCAGAATAGCGGGGGGCCGTCTAATGAGCGCAGATGTGCAGTATTTT. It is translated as CASRIAGGRLMSADVQYF.

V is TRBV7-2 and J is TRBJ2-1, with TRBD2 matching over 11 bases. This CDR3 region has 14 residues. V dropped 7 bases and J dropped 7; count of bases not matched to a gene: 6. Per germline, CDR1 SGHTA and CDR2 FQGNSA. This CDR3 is CASNRLAGGNEQFF. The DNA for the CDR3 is TGTGCCAGCAACAGGCTAGCGGGAGGAAATGAGCAGTTCTTC.

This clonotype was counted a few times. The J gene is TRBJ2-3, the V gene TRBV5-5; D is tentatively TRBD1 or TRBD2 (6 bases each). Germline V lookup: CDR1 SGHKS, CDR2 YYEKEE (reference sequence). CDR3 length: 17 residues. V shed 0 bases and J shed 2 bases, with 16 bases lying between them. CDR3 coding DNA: TGTGCCAGCAGCTTGGGGGTTTGGGGGGCACACACAGATACGCAGTATTTT. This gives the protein CASSLGVWGAHTDTQYF.

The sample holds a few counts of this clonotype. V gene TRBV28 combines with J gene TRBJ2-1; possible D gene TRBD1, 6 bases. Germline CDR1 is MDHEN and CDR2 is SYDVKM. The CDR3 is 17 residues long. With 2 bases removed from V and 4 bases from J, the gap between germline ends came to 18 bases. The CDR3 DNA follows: TGTGCCAGCAGTTTAATTGGGCAGGGGAGCCCTTACAATGAGCAGTTCTTC. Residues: CASSLIGQGSPYNEQFF.

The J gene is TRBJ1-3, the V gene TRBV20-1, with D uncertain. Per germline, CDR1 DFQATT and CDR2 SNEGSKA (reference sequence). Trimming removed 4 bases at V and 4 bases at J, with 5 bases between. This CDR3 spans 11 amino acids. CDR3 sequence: CSAIRGNTIYF. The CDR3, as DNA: TGCAGTGCTATTAGGGGAAACACCATATATTTT.

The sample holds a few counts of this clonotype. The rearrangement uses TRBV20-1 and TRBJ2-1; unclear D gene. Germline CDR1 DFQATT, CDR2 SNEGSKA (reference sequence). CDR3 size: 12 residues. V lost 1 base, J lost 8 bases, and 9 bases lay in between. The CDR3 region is CSARGRTYEQFF. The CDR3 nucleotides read TGCAGTGCTAGAGGACGGACCTATGAGCAGTTCTTC.

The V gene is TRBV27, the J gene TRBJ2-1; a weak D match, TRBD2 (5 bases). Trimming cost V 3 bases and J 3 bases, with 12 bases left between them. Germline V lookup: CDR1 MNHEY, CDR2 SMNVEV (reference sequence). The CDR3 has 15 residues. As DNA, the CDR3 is TGTGCCAGCAGTTTGGGGAGTAGTTTCTACAATGAGCAGTTCTTC. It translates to CASSLGSSFYNEQFF.

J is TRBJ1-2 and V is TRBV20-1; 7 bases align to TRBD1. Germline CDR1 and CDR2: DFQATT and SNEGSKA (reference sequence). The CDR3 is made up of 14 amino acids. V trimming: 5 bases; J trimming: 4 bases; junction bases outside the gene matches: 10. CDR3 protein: CSAELGTALYGYTF. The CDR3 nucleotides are TGCAGTGCTGAATTAGGGACAGCTCTCTATGGCTACACCTTC.

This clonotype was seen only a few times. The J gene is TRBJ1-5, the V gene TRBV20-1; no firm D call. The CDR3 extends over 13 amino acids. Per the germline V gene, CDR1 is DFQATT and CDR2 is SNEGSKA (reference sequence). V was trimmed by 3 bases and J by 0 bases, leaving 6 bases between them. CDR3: CSARVSSNQPQHF. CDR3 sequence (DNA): TGCAGTGCTAGGGTGTCTAGCAATCAGCCCCAGCATTTT.

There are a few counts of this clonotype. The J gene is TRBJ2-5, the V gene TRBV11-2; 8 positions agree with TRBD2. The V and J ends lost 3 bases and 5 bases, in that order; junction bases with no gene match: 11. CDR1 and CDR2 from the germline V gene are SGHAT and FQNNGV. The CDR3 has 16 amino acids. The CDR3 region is CASSFASGGGLETQYF. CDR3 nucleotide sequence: TGTGCCAGCAGCTTTGCGAGCGGGGGTGGTCTCGAGACCCAGTACTTC.

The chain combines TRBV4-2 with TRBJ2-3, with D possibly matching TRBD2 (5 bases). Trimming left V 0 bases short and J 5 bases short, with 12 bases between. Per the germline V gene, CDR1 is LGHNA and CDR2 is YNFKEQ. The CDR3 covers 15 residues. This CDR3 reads CASSQDLLGQDTQYF. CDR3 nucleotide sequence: TGTGCCAGCAGCCAAGATCTACTAGGTCAAGATACGCAGTATTTT.

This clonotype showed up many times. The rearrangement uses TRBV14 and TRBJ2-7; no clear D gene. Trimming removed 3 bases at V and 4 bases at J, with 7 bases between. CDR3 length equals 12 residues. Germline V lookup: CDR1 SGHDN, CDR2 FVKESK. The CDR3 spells CASSHISYEQYF. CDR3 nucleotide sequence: TGTGCCAGCAGCCACATCTCTTACGAGCAGTACTTC.

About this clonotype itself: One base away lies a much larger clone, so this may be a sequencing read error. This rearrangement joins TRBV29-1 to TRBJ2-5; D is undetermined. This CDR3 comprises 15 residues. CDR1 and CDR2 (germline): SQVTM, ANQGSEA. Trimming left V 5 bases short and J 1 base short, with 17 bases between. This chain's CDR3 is CSVIFGPLCQETQYF. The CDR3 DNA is TGCAGCGTTATATTTGGGCCCCTGTGCCAAGAGACCCAGTACTTC.

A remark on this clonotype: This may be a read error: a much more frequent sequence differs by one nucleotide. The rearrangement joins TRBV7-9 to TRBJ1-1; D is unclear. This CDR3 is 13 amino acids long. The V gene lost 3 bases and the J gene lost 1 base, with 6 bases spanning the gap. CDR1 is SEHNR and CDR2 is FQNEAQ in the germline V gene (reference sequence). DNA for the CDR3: TGTGCCAGCAGCTTCCAACAGAACACTGAAGCTTTCTTT. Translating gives CASSFQQNTEAFF.

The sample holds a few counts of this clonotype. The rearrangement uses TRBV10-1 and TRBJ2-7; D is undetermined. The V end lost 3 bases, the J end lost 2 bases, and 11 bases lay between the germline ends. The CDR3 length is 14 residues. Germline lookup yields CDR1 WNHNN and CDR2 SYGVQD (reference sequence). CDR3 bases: TGCGCCAGCAGTGACAGGTTCCTACCCTACGAGCAGTACTTC. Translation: CASSDRFLPYEQYF.

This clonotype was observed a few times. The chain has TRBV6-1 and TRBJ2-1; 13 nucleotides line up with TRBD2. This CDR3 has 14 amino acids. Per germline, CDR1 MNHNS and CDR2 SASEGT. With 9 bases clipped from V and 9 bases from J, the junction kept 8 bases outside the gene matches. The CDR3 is CASRLAGGVGEQFF. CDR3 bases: TGTGCCAGTCGACTAGCGGGAGGAGTCGGTGAGCAGTTCTTC.

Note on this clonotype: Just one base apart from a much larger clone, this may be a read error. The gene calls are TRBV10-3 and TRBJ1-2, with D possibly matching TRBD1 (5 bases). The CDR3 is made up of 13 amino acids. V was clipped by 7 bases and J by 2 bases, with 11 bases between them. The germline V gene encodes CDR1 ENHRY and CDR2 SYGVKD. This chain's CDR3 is CAIMGDGNYGYTF. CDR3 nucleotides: TGTGCCATCATGGGGGACGGCAACTATGGCTACACCTTC.

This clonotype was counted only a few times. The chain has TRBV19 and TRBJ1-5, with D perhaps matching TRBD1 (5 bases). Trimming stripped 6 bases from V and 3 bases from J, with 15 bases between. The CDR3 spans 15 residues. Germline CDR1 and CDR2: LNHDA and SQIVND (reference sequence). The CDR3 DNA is TGTGCCAGTAGCTTTCAGGGAAGGACCAATCAGCCCCAGCATTTT. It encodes CASSFQGRTNQPQHF.

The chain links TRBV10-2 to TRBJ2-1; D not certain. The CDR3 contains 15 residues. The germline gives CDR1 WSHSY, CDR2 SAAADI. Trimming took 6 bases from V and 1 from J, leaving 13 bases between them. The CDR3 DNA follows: TGCGCCAGCAGGCCGGCCAGAAGGTCCTACAATGAGCAGTTCTTC. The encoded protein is CASRPARRSYNEQFF.

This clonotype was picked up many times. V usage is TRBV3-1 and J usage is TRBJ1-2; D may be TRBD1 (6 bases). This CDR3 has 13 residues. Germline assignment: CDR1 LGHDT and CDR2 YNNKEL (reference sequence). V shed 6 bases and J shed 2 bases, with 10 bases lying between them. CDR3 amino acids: CASREQGNYGYTF. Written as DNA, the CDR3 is TGTGCCAGCAGGGAACAGGGAAACTATGGCTACACCTTC.

The CDR3 protein is CASSLAVAGMNEQFF. As DNA, the CDR3 is TGTGCCAGCAGCTTGGCGGTAGCGGGAATGAATGAGCAGTTCTTC. The V call is TRBV5-4, the J call TRBJ2-1; 8 bases fit TRBD2. This CDR3 is 15 amino acids long. Germline V gene data show CDR1 as SGHNT and CDR2 as YYREEE (reference sequence). Trimming removed 0 bases from V and 7 bases from J; junction bases left unmatched: 6.